This is a list of T cell receptor beta chains from one sample in a study of blood T cell repertoires in COVID-19. Profiled with immunoSEQ multiplex PCR; TCRdb holds only in-frame clones, not every one. The sample holds some 150,000 clones, 85% seen once. What was sequenced was peripheral blood. These receptors originate from a man aged 45-65 years with acute or convalescent COVID-19. CDR3s include the opening cysteine and the closing phenylalanine or tryptophan. Each record gives: J gene, clone size, D gene, V gene, CDR3 DNA, CDR3 protein. A D gene is named only where the DNA matches it firmly. Some rows have no size entry. The others give once, few or many, or a class for an expanded clone.

>TRBJ1-1|.|.|TRBV7-9
TGTGCCAGCAGGGACAGAGAGAACACTGAAGCTTTCTTT
CASRDRENTEAFF
>TRBJ1-2|few|.|TRBV28
TGTGCCAGCAGTTTCAGTACCTATGGCTACACCTTC
CASSFSTYGYTF
>TRBJ1-1|.|.|TRBV12-5
TGTGCTAGTGGTTTGGACCCAGGAAACATGAACACTGAAGCTTTCTTT
CASGLDPGNMNTEAFF
>TRBJ1-4|once|.|TRBV9
TGTGCCAGCAGCGTAGCCGGGACTCCAGGGGAAAAACTGTTTTTT
CASSVAGTPGEKLFF
>TRBJ1-1|few|.|TRBV7-6
TGTGCCAGCAGCTTGGCAGGGGAGATGAACACTGAAGCTTTCTTT
CASSLAGEMNTEAFF
>TRBJ1-4|.|.|TRBV27
TGTGCCAGCAGTTCCGGACAGAGACTGTTTTTT
CASSSGQRLFF
>TRBJ1-5|.|.|TRBV27
TGTGCCAGCAGTCCCCGTAGAAGCAATCAGCCCCAGCATTTT
CASSPRRSNQPQHF
>TRBJ2-5|.|.|TRBV6-5
TGTGCCAGCATCCCGCCGGGTGGTGAGACCCAGTACTTC
CASIPPGGETQYF
>TRBJ1-1|.|.|TRBV28
TGTGCCAGCAGTCCTCCGTTGGGCTGGGGGAGGACTGAAGCTTTCTTT
CASSPPLGWGRTEAFF
>TRBJ2-3|.|TRBD2|TRBV2
TGTGCCAGCAGTTCCACTAGCGGGGGGGGTGGTACGCAGTATTTT
CASSSTSGGGGTQYF
>TRBJ1-4|.|.|TRBV4-1
TGCGCCAGCAGCCAAGATCCCAAAGGAGATGAAAAACTGTTTTTT
CASSQDPKGDEKLFF
>TRBJ1-4|.|.|TRBV5-1
TGCGCCAGCAGCTCGGGACGGAGGGGTGAAAAACTGTTTTTT
CASSSGRRGEKLFF
>TRBJ1-5|.|TRBD1|TRBV18
TGTGCCAGCTCTATCGGGACAGGGACAGGTCAGCCCCAGCATTTT
CASSIGTGTGQPQHF
>TRBJ1-5|.|TRBD1|TRBV4-2
TGTGCCAGCGGCTCAGGGGGATTTAATCAGCCCCAGCATTTT
CASGSGGFNQPQHF
>TRBJ2-5|.|TRBD2|TRBV2
TGTGCCAGCAGTTCATTAGCGGGAGCCGAGGAGACCCAGTACTTC
CASSSLAGAEETQYF
>TRBJ2-5|.|TRBD1|TRBV25-1
TGTGCCAGCAGTCTACAGGGGTGGGAGACCCAGTACTTC
CASSLQGWETQYF
>TRBJ2-3|.|TRBD2|TRBV11-3
TGTGCCAGCAGCTCTAGGGTAGCGGGAGGGGCAGATACGCAGTATTTT
CASSSRVAGGADTQYF
>TRBJ1-2|.|TRBD1|TRBV27
TGTGCCAGCAGTCTCGCATATCAAACAGGGGTCGGTGGCTACACCTTC
CASSLAYQTGVGGYTF
>TRBJ1-2|.|.|TRBV7-9
TGTGCCAGCAGCTTAGGGGGAGGCTATGGCTACACCTTC
CASSLGGGYGYTF
>TRBJ1-4|.|.|TRBV14
TGTGCCAGCAGCCAGACAGGCTATGCAACTAATGAAAAACTGTTTTTT
CASSQTGYATNEKLFF
>TRBJ2-5|.|TRBD1|TRBV30
TGTGCCTGGGGGACGACAGGGTCGTCGGGGACCCAGTACTTC
CAWGTTGSSGTQYF
>TRBJ2-4|.|TRBD1|TRBV28
TGTGCCAGCAGGACAGGGATCCCCTACTCAACCAAAAACATTCAGTACTTC
CASRTGIPYSTKNIQYF
>TRBJ1-5|.|.|TRBV7-8
TGTGCCAGCAGCCCCCGGACTTCAAATCAGCCCCAGCATTTT
CASSPRTSNQPQHF
>TRBJ2-1|once|.|TRBV6-5
TGTGCCAGCAGAAAGTACGGGGATTACTACAATGAGCAGTTCTTC
CASRKYGDYYNEQFF
>TRBJ2-1|once|.|TRBV5-1
TGCGCCAGCAGCCCCTCCCAGGGGGGAGATGAGCAGTTCTTC
CASSPSQGGDEQFF
>TRBJ1-1|.|TRBD1|TRBV5-1
TGCGCCAGCAGCCTGACAGGGACGGCGGACACTGAAGCTTTCTTT
CASSLTGTADTEAFF
>TRBJ2-3|.|TRBD2|TRBV7-3
TGTGCCAGCAGCTTAGCGGGGGGACTTGATACGCAGTATTTT
CASSLAGGLDTQYF
>TRBJ1-4|.|.|TRBV4-1
TGCGCCAGCAGTCTGGGGCTAGGGGAAAAACTGTTTTTT
CASSLGLGEKLFF
>TRBJ1-4|.|.|TRBV9
TGTGCCAGCAGCGTACGGACTAATGAAAAACTGTTTTTT
CASSVRTNEKLFF
>TRBJ1-4|.|.|TRBV5-1
TGCGCCAGCAGCAGCGGGACGGTAACTAATGAAAAACTGTTTTTT
CASSSGTVTNEKLFF
>TRBJ1-6|.|.|TRBV5-1
TGCGCCAGCAGCCCGAGGGACAACGCGAATTCACCCCTCCACTTT
CASSPRDNANSPLHF
>TRBJ1-6|.|TRBD1|TRBV14
TGTGCCAGCAGGGGGGACAGTTATAATTCACCCCTCCACTTT
CASRGDSYNSPLHF
>TRBJ1-1|.|TRBD1|TRBV11-1
TGTGCCAGCAGCTTACCGGGACAGGGCACTGAAGCTTTCTTT
CASSLPGQGTEAFF